This is a list of T cell receptor beta chains from one sample in a study of cytomegalovirus exposure and HLA in healthy donors. Clones were read by immunoSEQ multiplex PCR, and TCRdb kept only the in-frame ones, dropping some. The sample includes around 180,000 clones, approximately 84% of them seen just once. The sequencing sample was made of PBMCs. The source is a young man in good health and CMV-seropositive. CDR3s include the opening cysteine and the closing phenylalanine or tryptophan. D genes are given only for firm matches. The size entry is marked missing in some rows and otherwise reads once, few, many or a size class.

cdr3_length clone_size d_call v_call cdr3_aa
14 few - TRBV5-1 CASSLSGLEAGYTF
15 - - TRBV7-4 CASTYRNSTNYGYTF
15 - TRBD2 TRBV9 CASSGGLAETYEQYF
12 once - TRBV9 CASSGGTGELFF
14 - - TRBV28 CASSLGGRYQPQHF
15 once - TRBV28 CASSPRASAYNEQFF
18 - TRBD2 TRBV4-1 CASSQPRLAGGSTDTQYF
16 - - TRBV30 CAWSVRRGRSYNEQFF
12 - - TRBV29-1 CSGTTGYNEQFF
12 - - TRBV29-1 CSARTANTEAFF
13 - - TRBV9 CASSVDPGNEQFF
14 - TRBD1 TRBV11-2 CASSPTGFYTEAFF
13 - TRBD1 TRBV6-5 CASSRDRGLEQYF
14 once TRBD1 TRBV7-8 CASSEGTGQNTQYF
15 many TRBD2 TRBV7-3 CASSLDAGGRDEQFF
15 - TRBD1 TRBV18 CASSPSQGGGETQYF
14 - - TRBV7-3 CASSWTPGAGELFF
16 - TRBD1 TRBV19 CASSPGTDPRNTEAFF
17 - TRBD2 TRBV5-6 CASSLVVAGGMTDTQYF
13 - - TRBV11-2 CASSLERGGSAFF
15 - TRBD1 TRBV27 CASSSRQGDPYEQYF
16 - TRBD2 TRBV30 CAWNLLAGRSTDTQYF
16 once TRBD1 TRBV5-1 CASRYRGQGGGNEQFF
15 - - TRBV5-1 CASTPPGHRGTEAFF
16 once TRBD1 TRBV11-1 CASSRRQGALGTEAFF
14 - TRBD2 TRBV27 CASSSSGSWNEQFF
13 once - TRBV30 CAWSVTGSYEQYF
17 - - TRBV9 CASSGLTGASGPYGYTF
16 - TRBD1 TRBV5-1 CASSLEGQGRSYGYTF
14 - TRBD2 TRBV27 CASTAGGPGETQYF
13 - - TRBV11-3 CASSFDSLREQYF
16 - TRBD1 TRBV28 CASSRRRQGAGETQYF
13 - - TRBV25-1 CASRQDSQETQYF
16 - TRBD1 TRBV7-9 CASSLAGGTGTYGYTF
13 - - TRBV25-1 CASSPGGRGAQHF
15 - - TRBV13 CASSSGTPGADTQYF
16 - - TRBV5-5 CASSLWGRGSNQPQHF
14 - - TRBV28 CASSPGTPPYEQYF
16 few TRBD1 TRBV13 CASSLRGGQVRYGYTF
16 - TRBD2 TRBV14 CASSQEVRVAGDEQFF
15 - - TRBV28 CASSLSGASTDTQYF
14 once TRBD1 TRBV7-9 CASSSDRPDQPQHF
14 once TRBD1 TRBV28 CASSLLFGTGRAFF
14 - - TRBV7-2 CASSLGGSGGEQFF
14 - - TRBV16 CASSQHKRVNEQFF
14 few TRBD2 TRBV5-1 CASSLAVGLDEQYF
16 - TRBD1 TRBV27 CASSFSGTDPYYGYTF
16 - - TRBV5-6 CASSMIAGWESVVQYF
15 - - TRBV19 CASSMTTGRTYEQYF
15 - TRBD2 TRBV2 CASSELTSGRAQQYF
12 - - TRBV5-1 CASRMASETQYF
13 - - TRBV4-1 CASSQDAGPEQYF